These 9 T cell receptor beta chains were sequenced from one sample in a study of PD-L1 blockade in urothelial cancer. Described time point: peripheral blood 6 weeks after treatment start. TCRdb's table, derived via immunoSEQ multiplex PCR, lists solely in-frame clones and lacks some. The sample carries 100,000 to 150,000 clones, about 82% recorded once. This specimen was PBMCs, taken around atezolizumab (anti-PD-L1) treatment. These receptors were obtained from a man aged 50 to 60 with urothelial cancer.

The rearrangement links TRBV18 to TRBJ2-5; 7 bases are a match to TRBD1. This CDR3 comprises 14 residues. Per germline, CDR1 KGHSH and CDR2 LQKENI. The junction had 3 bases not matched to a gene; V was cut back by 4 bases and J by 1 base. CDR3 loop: CASSLRDSQETQYF. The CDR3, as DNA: TGTGCCAGCTCACTAAGGGACAGCCAAGAGACCCAGTACTTC.

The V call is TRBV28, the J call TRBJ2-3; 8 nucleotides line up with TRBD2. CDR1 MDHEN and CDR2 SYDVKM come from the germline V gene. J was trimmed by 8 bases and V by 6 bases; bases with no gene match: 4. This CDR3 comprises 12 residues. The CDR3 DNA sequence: TGTGCCAGCAGGGGAAGCGGGAGTACGCAGTATTTT. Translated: CASRGSGSTQYF.

CDR3 coding DNA: TGTGCCGTCCTGGTGAGTGGCCAGTACTTC. The encoded protein is CAVLVSGQYF. The chain couples TRBV19 to TRBJ2-5, with D unclear. The CDR3 length is 10 residues. V lost 11 bases and J lost 10, with 14 bases in between. From germline, CDR1 is LNHDA and CDR2 SQIVND (reference sequence). The variable domain in full, completed from reference TRBV19 and TRBJ2-5, reads DGGITQSPKYLFRKEGQNVTLSCEQNLNHDAMYWYRQDPGQGLRLIYYSQIVNDFQKGDIAEGYSVSREKKESFPLTVTSAQKNPTAFYLCAVLVSGQYFGPGTRLLVL.

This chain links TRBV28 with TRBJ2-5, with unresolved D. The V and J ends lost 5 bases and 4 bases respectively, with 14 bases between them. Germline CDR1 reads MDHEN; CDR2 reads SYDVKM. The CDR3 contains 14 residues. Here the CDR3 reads CASSLPSRRETQYF. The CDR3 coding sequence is TGTGCCAGCAGTCTCCCCTCCAGAAGAGAGACCCAGTACTTC.

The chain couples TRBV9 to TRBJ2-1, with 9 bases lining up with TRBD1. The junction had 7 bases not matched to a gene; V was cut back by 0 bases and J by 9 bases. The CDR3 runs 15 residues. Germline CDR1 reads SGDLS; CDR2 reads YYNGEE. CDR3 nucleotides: TGTGCCAGCAGCGTAGTCTCACAGGGGGCCGGTGAGCAGTTCTTC. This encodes CASSVVSQGAGEQFF.

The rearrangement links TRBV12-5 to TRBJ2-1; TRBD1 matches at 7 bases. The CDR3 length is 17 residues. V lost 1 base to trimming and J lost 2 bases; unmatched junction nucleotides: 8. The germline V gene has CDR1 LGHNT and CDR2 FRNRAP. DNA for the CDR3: TGTGCTAGTGGTTTGGCGACAGGGTCCCACCCCTACAATGAGCAGTTCTTC. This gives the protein CASGLATGSHPYNEQFF. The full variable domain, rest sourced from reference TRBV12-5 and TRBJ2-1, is DARVTQTPRHKVTEMGQEVTMRCQPILGHNTVFWYRQTMMQGLELLAYFRNRAPLDDSGMPKDRFSAEMPDATLATLKIQPSEPRDSAVYFCASGLATGSHPYNEQFFGPGTRLTVL.

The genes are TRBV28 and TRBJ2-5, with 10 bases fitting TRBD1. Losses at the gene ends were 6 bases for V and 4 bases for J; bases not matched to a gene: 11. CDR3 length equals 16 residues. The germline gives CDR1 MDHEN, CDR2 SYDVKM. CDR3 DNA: TGTGCCAGCAGCACAGACGGGACAGGGGATGGAGAGACCCAGTACTTC. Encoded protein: CASSTDGTGDGETQYF.

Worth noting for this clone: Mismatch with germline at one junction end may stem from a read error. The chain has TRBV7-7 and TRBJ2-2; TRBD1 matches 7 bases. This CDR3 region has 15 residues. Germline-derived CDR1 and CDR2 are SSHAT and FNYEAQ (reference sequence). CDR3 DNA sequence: TGTGCTAGCAGCTTGACAGGGACGGGACCCGGGGAGCTGTTTTTT. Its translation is CASSLTGTGPGELFF.

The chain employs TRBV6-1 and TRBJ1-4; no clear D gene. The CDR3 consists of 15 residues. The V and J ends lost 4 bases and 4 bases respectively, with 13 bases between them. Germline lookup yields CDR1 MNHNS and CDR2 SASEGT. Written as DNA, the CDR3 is TGTGCCAGCAGTGGTCGTGAGAGACTTAATGAAAAACTGTTTTTT. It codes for CASSGRERLNEKLFF.